The 5 T cell receptor beta chains presented below share a single source sample, sequenced in a study of OX40 agonist ivuxolimab in advanced cancers. The protocol was immunoSEQ multiplex PCR, while the TCRdb copy is restricted to in-frame clones and leaves out a portion. There are roughly 100,000 clones in the sample; around 87% occur only once, and approximately 0.3% lies in the top ten. The sample in question was CD4+ or CD8+ T cells sorted from blood, obtained in a trial of the OX40 agonist ivuxolimab. These TCRs come from an adult with an advanced solid tumor such as melanoma, head and neck, liver or kidney cancer.

The chain carries TRBV27 and TRBJ2-7, with TRBD1 matching over 7 bases. V shed 5 bases, J shed 2 bases, and the junction held 3 bases outside the gene matches. The V gene's germline CDR1 is MNHEY and CDR2 SMNVEV (reference sequence). This CDR3 region has 13 residues. CDR3 amino acids: CASSLGGPYEQYF. The DNA for the CDR3 is TGTGCCAGCAGTCTAGGGGGCCCCTACGAGCAGTACTTC.

This chain connects TRBV25-1 to TRBJ1-1; D gene unclear. The V gene's germline CDR1 is MGHDK and CDR2 SYGVNS. The CDR3 consists of 13 residues. Trimming removed 4 bases at V and 5 bases at J, with 11 bases between. The CDR3 coding sequence is TGTGCCAGCAGTGCCCTTTCGGTAACTGAAGCTTTCTTT. Protein product: CASSALSVTEAFF.

This clone appeared a single time. The missing conserved phenylalanine or tryptophan at the end of this CDR3 makes a read error likely. The gene calls are TRBV7-9 and TRBJ1-2, with D uncertain. Trimming took off 3 bases at V and 2 bases at J, with 7 bases between the two ends. The CDR3 has 13 residues. CDR1 and CDR2 (germline): SEHNR, FQNEAQ (reference sequence). The CDR3 protein is CASSFDTNYGYTL. In DNA, the CDR3 is TGTGCCAGCAGCTTCGACACGAACTATGGCTACACCCTC.

The rearrangement uses TRBV10-3 and TRBJ1-2; no definite D call. V lost 0 bases to trimming and J lost 2 bases, with 10 bases between them. Per the germline V gene, CDR1 is ENHRY and CDR2 is SYGVKD. There are 15 residues in the CDR3. The CDR3 region is CAISESTGRNYGYTF. Written as DNA, the CDR3 is TGTGCCATCAGTGAGTCAACGGGGAGAAACTATGGCTACACCTTC.

The chain has TRBV6-1 and TRBJ1-1; the D is unclear. Germline values: CDR1 MNHNS, CDR2 SASEGT. CDR3 length: 15 amino acids. Trimming removed 3 bases at V and 2 bases at J, with 13 bases between. CDR3: CASSELVTRNTEAFF. The CDR3 DNA reads as TGTGCCAGCAGTGAGCTAGTGACACGTAACACTGAAGCTTTCTTT.